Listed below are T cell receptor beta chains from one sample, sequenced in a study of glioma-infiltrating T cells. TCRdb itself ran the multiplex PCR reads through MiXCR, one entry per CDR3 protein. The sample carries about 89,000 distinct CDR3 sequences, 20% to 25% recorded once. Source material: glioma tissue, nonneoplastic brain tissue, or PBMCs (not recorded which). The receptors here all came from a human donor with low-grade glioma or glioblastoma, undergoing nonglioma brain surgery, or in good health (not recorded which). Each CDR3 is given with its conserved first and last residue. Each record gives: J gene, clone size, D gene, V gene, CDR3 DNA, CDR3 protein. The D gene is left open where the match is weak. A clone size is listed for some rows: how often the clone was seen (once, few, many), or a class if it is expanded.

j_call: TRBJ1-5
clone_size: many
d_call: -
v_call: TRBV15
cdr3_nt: TGTGCCACCAGCAGCGATAGGAGAAGCAATCAGCCCCAGCATTTT
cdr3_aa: CATSSDRRSNQPQHF

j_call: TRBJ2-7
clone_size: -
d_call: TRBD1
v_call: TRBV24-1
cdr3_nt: TGTGTCACCACCGGACAGGGGGCCGAAGATAGCTCCTACGAGCAGTACTTC
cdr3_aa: CVTTGQGAEDSSYEQYF

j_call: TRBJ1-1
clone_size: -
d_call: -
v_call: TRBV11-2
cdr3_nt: TGTGCCAGCAGCCGAACATCGAACACTGAAGCTTTCTTT
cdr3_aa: CASSRTSNTEAFF

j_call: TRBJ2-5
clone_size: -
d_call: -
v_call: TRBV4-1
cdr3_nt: TGCGCCAGCAGCCGCTACGGGCCCCGGGTAATCAACCAAGAGACCCAGTACTTC
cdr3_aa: CASSRYGPRVINQETQYF

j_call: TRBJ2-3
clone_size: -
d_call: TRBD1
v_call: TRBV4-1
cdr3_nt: TGCGCCAGCAGCCAAGAGGACAGGGAAATAGGTACGCAGTATTTT
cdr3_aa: CASSQEDREIGTQYF

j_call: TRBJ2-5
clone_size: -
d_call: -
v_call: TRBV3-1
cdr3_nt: TGTGCCAGCAGCCAATATGAAGAGACCCAGTACTTC
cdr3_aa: CASSQYEETQYF

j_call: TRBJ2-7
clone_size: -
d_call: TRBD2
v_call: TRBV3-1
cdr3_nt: TGTGCCAGCAGCCATACCTCCGGGACTAGCGGGAACTACGAGCAGTACTTC
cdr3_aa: CASSHTSGTSGNYEQYF

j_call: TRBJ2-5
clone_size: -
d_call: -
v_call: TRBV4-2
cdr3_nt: TGTGCCAGCAGCCAAGATCCTGGTTGGAGTCAAGAGACCCAGTACTTC
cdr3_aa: CASSQDPGWSQETQYF

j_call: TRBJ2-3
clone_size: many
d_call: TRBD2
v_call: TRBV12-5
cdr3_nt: TGTGCTAGTGGTTTGGCCGCGACTAGCGGTAGCACAGATACGCAGTATTTT
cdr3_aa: CASGLAATSGSTDTQYF

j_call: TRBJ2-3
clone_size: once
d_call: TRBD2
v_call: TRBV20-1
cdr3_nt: TGCAATGCTAGGACTAGCGGGCCAGATACGCAGTATTTT
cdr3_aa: CNARTSGPDTQYF

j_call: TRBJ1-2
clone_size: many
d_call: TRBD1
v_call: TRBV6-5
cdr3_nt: TGTGCCAGCAGTTACTACGCATCCGGGACAGGGAACTATGGCTACACCTTC
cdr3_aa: CASSYYASGTGNYGYTF

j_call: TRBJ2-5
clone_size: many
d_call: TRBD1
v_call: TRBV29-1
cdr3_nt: TGCAGCGTTAACCCTTCCGGGACAGGGGGCCAAGAGACCCAGTACTTC
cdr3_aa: CSVNPSGTGGQETQYF

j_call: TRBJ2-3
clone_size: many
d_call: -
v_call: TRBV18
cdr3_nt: TGTGCCAGCTCACCGGGTAGTCCCATCACAGATACGCAGTATTTT
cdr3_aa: CASSPGSPITDTQYF

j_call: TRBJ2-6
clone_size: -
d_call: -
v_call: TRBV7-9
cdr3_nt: TGTGCCAGCAGCCTTCCATCCAACGTCCTGACTTTC
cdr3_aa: CASSLPSNVLTF

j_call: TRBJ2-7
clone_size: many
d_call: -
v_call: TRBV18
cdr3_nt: TGTGCCAGCTCAAGGGGGACGACCTACGAGCAGTACTTC
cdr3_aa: CASSRGTTYEQYF

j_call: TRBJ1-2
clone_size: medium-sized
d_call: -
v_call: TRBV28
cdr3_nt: TGTGCCAGCAGTCCCGGACAGATTTACTATGGCTACACCTTC
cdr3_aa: CASSPGQIYYGYTF

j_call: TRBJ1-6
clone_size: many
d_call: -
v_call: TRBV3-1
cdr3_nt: TGTGCCAGCAGCCAAGGCTTGAGCTCCTATAATTCACCCCTCCACTTT
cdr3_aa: CASSQGLSSYNSPLHF

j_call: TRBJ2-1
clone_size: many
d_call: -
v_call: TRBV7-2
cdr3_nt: TGTGCCAGCAGCTTGGCAGGGGTTTACAATGAGCAGTTCTTC
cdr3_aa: CASSLAGVYNEQFF

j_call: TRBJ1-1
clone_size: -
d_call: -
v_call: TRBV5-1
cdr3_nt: TGCGCCAGCAGCCCCGAAGGGGGAGGAGTCGCTGAAGCTTTCTTT
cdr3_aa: CASSPEGGGVAEAFF

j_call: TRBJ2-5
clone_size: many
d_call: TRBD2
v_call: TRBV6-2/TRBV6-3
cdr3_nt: TGTGCCAGCAGGGGACTAGCGGGGTCCCAAGAGACCCAGTACTTC
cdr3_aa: CASRGLAGSQETQYF

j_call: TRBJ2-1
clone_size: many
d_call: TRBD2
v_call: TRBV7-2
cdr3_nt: TGTGCCAGCAGCGCCGGGACTAGCGGGTGGCGAGTCGGCAATGAGCAGTTCTTC
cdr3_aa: CASSAGTSGWRVGNEQFF

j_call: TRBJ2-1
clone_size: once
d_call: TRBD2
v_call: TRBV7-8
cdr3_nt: TGTGCCAGCAGCTTAGGAGCGGGAGAACGCAATGAGCAGTTCTTC
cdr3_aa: CASSLGAGERNEQFF